These T cell receptor beta chains were read from a single sample in a study of blood T cell repertoires in COVID-19. Clones were read by immunoSEQ multiplex PCR, and TCRdb kept only the in-frame ones, dropping some. The sample yields approximately 150,000 clones, roughly 88% seen once. The sample consisted of peripheral blood. The receptor set was obtained from a woman in her 50s in a cohort sampled during active or convalescent COVID-19. CDR3s include the opening cysteine and the closing phenylalanine or tryptophan. The order of the fields is V gene, CDR3 length, J gene, clone size, D gene, CDR3 protein, CDR3 DNA. D genes are given only for firm matches. Not every row has a clone size; where given, it reads once, few, many or a size class.

TRBV11-3	13	TRBJ1-6	NA	NA	CASSGGYNSPLHF	TGTGCCAGCAGCGGAGGGTACAATTCACCCCTCCACTTT
TRBV7-6	13	TRBJ2-7	NA	NA	CASTPSTLGEQYF	TGTGCCAGCACCCCTAGCACCTTGGGCGAGCAGTACTTC
TRBV7-6	12	TRBJ2-2	NA	NA	CASSSSVLELFF	TGTGCCAGCAGCTCCTCAGTGTTGGAGCTGTTTTTT
TRBV19	17	TRBJ1-6	NA	TRBD1	CASSIATGGADNSPLHF	TGTGCCAGTAGTATAGCCACAGGGGGGGCTGATAATTCACCCCTCCACTTT
TRBV19	14	TRBJ2-2	few	NA	CASSIDQNTGELFF	TGTGCCAGTAGTATAGATCAGAACACCGGGGAGCTGTTTTTT
TRBV6-2/TRBV6-3	17	TRBJ2-6	NA	TRBD2	CASSRSGTYSGANVLTF	TGTGCCAGCAGCAGAAGCGGGACGTATTCTGGGGCCAACGTCCTGACTTTC
TRBV5-1	16	TRBJ1-2	NA	TRBD1	CASSLNVGGQYYGYTF	TGCGCCAGCAGCTTGAATGTGGGGGGACAGTACTATGGCTACACCTTC
TRBV3-1/TRBV3-2	16	TRBJ1-2	NA	TRBD1	CASSRRWTGQDYGYTF	TGTGCCAGCAGCCGCCGTTGGACAGGTCAGGACTATGGCTACACCTTC
TRBV7-7	14	TRBJ1-2	NA	NA	CASSPYQGNYGYTF	TGTGCTAGCAGCCCATATCAGGGGAACTATGGCTACACCTTC
TRBV7-2	16	TRBJ1-3	NA	NA	CASSLKTASSGNTIYF	TGTGCCAGCAGCTTAAAGACAGCGAGCTCTGGAAACACCATATATTTT
TRBV15	15	TRBJ2-1	NA	NA	CATSRKGLLYNEQFF	TGTGCCACCAGCAGAAAGGGACTCCTTTACAATGAGCAGTTCTTC
TRBV5-1	17	TRBJ2-5	NA	TRBD2	CASSALTSGGAKETQYF	TGCGCCAGCAGCGCACTGACTAGCGGGGGGGCGAAGGAGACCCAGTACTTC
TRBV24-1	16	TRBJ2-2	NA	NA	CATSDSGPEETGELFF	TGTGCCACCAGTGATTCCGGCCCGGAGGAGACCGGGGAGCTGTTTTTT
TRBV6-6	13	TRBJ2-3	NA	NA	CASSPGGTDTQYF	TGTGCCAGCAGTCCGGGGGGCACAGATACGCAGTATTTT
TRBV24-1	15	TRBJ1-5	NA	NA	CATSDRTVLNQPQHF	TGTGCCACCAGTGACAGGACAGTCCTCAATCAGCCCCAGCATTTT
TRBV4-1	14	TRBJ1-1	few	TRBD1	CASSRDRGNTEAFF	TGCGCCAGCAGTCGAGACAGGGGGAACACTGAAGCTTTCTTT
TRBV6-5	13	TRBJ1-1	NA	NA	CASSFTGSTEAFF	TGTGCCAGCAGTTTCACAGGTTCAACTGAAGCTTTCTTT
TRBV4-1	17	TRBJ2-3	NA	NA	CASSQDLRGLVTDTQYF	TGCGCCAGCAGCCAAGATCTTAGGGGTCTCGTCACAGATACGCAGTATTTT
TRBV10-3	14	TRBJ2-1	few	NA	CAISDDPNEGEQFF	TGTGCCATCAGCGACGATCCCAACGAGGGTGAGCAGTTCTTC
TRBV14	16	TRBJ2-3	NA	NA	CASSQDRGQTRNTQYF	TGTGCCAGCAGCCAAGACAGGGGCCAGACCCGTAATACGCAGTATTTT
TRBV19	17	TRBJ2-4	NA	TRBD2	CASSKGASGASRNIQYF	TGTGCCAGTAGCAAGGGAGCGAGCGGGGCTTCTCGGAACATTCAGTACTTC
TRBV3-1/TRBV3-2	14	TRBJ1-1	NA	NA	CASSWGRGSTEAFF	TGTGCCAGCAGTTGGGGACGGGGGTCCACTGAAGCTTTCTTT
TRBV2	15	TRBJ1-1	NA	NA	CASSDQVLTNTEAFF	TGTGCCAGCAGTGACCAGGTCTTAACGAACACTGAAGCTTTCTTT
TRBV24-1	15	TRBJ2-2	few	TRBD2	CATSEQGLAPGELFF	TGTGCCACCAGTGAACAGGGACTAGCCCCCGGGGAGCTGTTTTTT
TRBV11-2	15	TRBJ2-3	NA	TRBD2	CASRPSGASTDTQYF	TGTGCCAGCAGACCTAGCGGGGCTAGCACAGATACGCAGTATTTT
TRBV30	15	TRBJ2-1	NA	NA	CAWSGGGTSYNEQFF	TGTGCCTGGAGTGGGGGAGGAACCTCCTACAATGAGCAGTTCTTC
TRBV7-9	13	TRBJ2-7	NA	TRBD1	CASGDSLVYEQYF	TGTGCCAGCGGGGACAGTCTTGTCTACGAGCAGTACTTC
TRBV7-9	16	TRBJ2-2	NA	TRBD1	CASRRTGTGYTGELFF	TGTGCCAGCAGGCGAACCGGGACAGGGTACACCGGGGAGCTGTTTTTT
TRBV6-5	13	TRBJ1-2	NA	NA	CASNVAGDYGYTF	TGTGCCAGCAACGTGGCAGGGGACTATGGCTACACCTTC
TRBV18	15	TRBJ2-5	NA	TRBD1	CASSTTGQGGETQYF	TGTGCCAGCTCAACGACGGGACAGGGTGGAGAGACCCAGTACTTC
TRBV2	15	TRBJ1-1	once	NA	CASREQRTVNTEAFF	TGTGCCAGCAGAGAACAACGGACAGTGAACACTGAAGCTTTCTTT
TRBV24-1	14	TRBJ2-5	NA	TRBD2	CATSGEGLWETQYF	TGTGCCACCTCGGGGGAGGGGTTGTGGGAGACCCAGTACTTC
TRBV4-3	13	TRBJ1-2	NA	NA	CASSQDSPYGYTF	TGCGCCAGCAGCCAAGACAGTCCCTATGGCTACACCTTC
TRBV10-3	12	TRBJ2-7	NA	NA	CAISGTTNEQYF	TGTGCCATCAGTGGGACAACTAACGAGCAGTACTTC
TRBV7-2	14	TRBJ1-2	NA	NA	CASTLIDINYGYTF	TGTGCCAGCACCTTAATTGACATCAACTATGGCTACACCTTC
TRBV14	14	TRBJ1-2	NA	NA	CASSQGTANYGYTF	TGTGCCAGCAGCCAAGGGACAGCTAACTATGGCTACACCTTC
TRBV7-6	17	TRBJ2-1	NA	TRBD2	CASSLASGGGSYNEQFF	TGTGCCAGCAGCTTGGCTAGCGGGGGTGGCTCCTACAATGAGCAGTTCTTC
TRBV5-1	13	TRBJ2-5	NA	TRBD1	CASSVGQGETQYF	TGCGCCAGCAGCGTGGGACAGGGGGAGACCCAGTACTTC
TRBV30	13	TRBJ1-1	NA	NA	CAWRTAMNTEAFF	TGTGCCTGGAGGACAGCCATGAACACTGAAGCTTTCTTT
TRBV4-1	13	TRBJ1-1	many	NA	CASSQGRNTEAFF	TGCGCCAGCAGCCAAGGCAGAAACACTGAAGCTTTCTTT
TRBV30	15	TRBJ1-5	few	TRBD1	CAWSLDRVRGGPQHF	TGTGCCTGGAGTTTGGACAGGGTACGGGGTGGGCCCCAGCATTTT
TRBV19	16	TRBJ2-2	NA	TRBD2	CASSPRLAGGQRELFF	TGTGCCAGTAGTCCGAGACTAGCGGGGGGCCAGAGGGAGCTGTTTTTT
TRBV7-2	12	TRBJ1-2	NA	TRBD1	CASSSQGYGYTF	TGTGCCAGCAGCTCACAGGGGTATGGCTACACCTTC
TRBV7-8	15	TRBJ1-2	NA	NA	CASSPRTAANYGYTF	TGTGCCAGCAGCCCCCGGACAGCAGCTAACTATGGCTACACCTTC
TRBV15	16	TRBJ1-4	NA	NA	CATSRDEGVWIEKLFF	TGTGCCACCAGCAGAGATGAGGGGGTCTGGATCGAAAAACTGTTTTTT
TRBV7-9	13	TRBJ1-2	NA	TRBD1	CASSSGQVPGYTF	TGTGCCAGCAGCTCCGGACAGGTCCCAGGCTACACCTTC
TRBV9	15	TRBJ1-4	once	TRBD1	CASSGGDRANEKLFF	TGTGCCAGCAGCGGGGGAGACAGGGCAAATGAAAAACTGTTTTTT
TRBV6-5	13	TRBJ1-1	NA	NA	CASSPPMRTEAFF	TGTGCCAGCAGCCCCCCGATGAGAACTGAAGCTTTCTTT
TRBV3-1/TRBV3-2	13	TRBJ1-1	NA	NA	CASSQDLRGEAFF	TGTGCCAGCAGCCAAGATCTTCGGGGAGAAGCTTTCTTT
TRBV7-6	17	TRBJ2-5	NA	TRBD1	CASSLGYRTGGQETQYF	TGTGCCAGCAGCCTAGGTTATCGGACAGGGGGTCAAGAGACCCAGTACTTC
TRBV3-1/TRBV3-2	15	TRBJ2-1	NA	NA	CASSHTGGNYNEQFF	TGTGCCAGCAGCCACACCGGGGGAAATTACAATGAGCAGTTCTTC
TRBV3-1/TRBV3-2	12	TRBJ2-5	NA	NA	CASSLSTGTQYF	TGTGCCAGCAGCCTTAGTACAGGGACCCAGTACTTC
TRBV3-1/TRBV3-2	16	TRBJ2-3	NA	TRBD2	CASRPEAGGQGDTQYF	TGTGCCAGCAGACCGGAAGCGGGGGGGCAGGGAGATACGCAGTATTTT
TRBV5-6	15	TRBJ2-7	NA	NA	CASSLSQHRSYEQYF	TGTGCCAGCAGCTTGTCCCAACACCGTTCCTACGAGCAGTACTTC
TRBV30	13	TRBJ1-2	NA	TRBD1	CAWRGQGSGGYTF	TGTGCCTGGAGGGGACAGGGGTCAGGAGGCTACACCTTC
TRBV27	14	TRBJ1-1	NA	NA	CASSLSEGRTEAFF	TGTGCCAGCAGTTTAAGTGAAGGGAGGACTGAAGCTTTCTTT
TRBV6-5	14	TRBJ2-7	NA	NA	CASSSNRVPYEQYF	TGTGCCAGCAGCTCCAACAGGGTCCCCTACGAGCAGTACTTC